These 3 T cell receptor beta chains were all obtained from the same sample, sequenced in a study of PD-1 blockade in mismatch repair-deficient tumors. The data were produced by immunoSEQ multiplex PCR, yet TCRdb's version contains in-frame clones alone and is incomplete. The top ten hold around 1% of the sample, which has 30,000 to 45,000 clones, around 80% seen once. The starting material was PBMCs, obtained around 40 weeks after starting pembrolizumab. The origin of the receptors is an adult with mismatch repair-deficient cancer.

The genes are TRBV9 and TRBJ2-7, with D possibly matching TRBD2 (5 bases). Germline CDR1 is SGDLS and CDR2 is YYNGEE. The CDR3 is 15 amino acids. The germline V and J ends were trimmed by 4 bases and 2 bases, with 16 bases remaining between them. The CDR3 nucleotides are TGTGCCAGCAGCCCCCCCCAGCGGATCGCCTACGAGCAGTACTTC. Amino acids: CASSPPQRIAYEQYF.

The rearrangement links TRBV5-6 to TRBJ2-1; 7 bases agree with TRBD2. This CDR3 contains 16 residues. Trimming took 4 bases from V and 3 from J; bases not matched to a gene: 10. In germline, CDR1 is SGHDT, CDR2 YYEEEE. CDR3 DNA: TGTGCCAGCAGCACAACCGGGACTACAAACTACAATGAGCAGTTCTTC. Translation gives CASSTTGTTNYNEQFF.

This clone occurred a few times. V gene TRBV7-9 combines with J gene TRBJ2-7; 9 bases fit TRBD1. Germline CDR1 and CDR2: SEHNR and FQNEAQ (reference sequence). This CDR3 is built from 12 residues. V dropped 11 bases and J dropped 6; count of bases not matched to a gene: 8. CDR3 nucleotides: TGTGCCGGGGGGACAGGGCAGGGCGAGCAGTACTTC. Translating it yields CAGGTGQGEQYF.